These 15 T cell receptor beta chains were all obtained from the same sample, sequenced in a study of blood T cell repertoires in COVID-19. Sequencing was performed with immunoSEQ multiplex PCR; in TCRdb, only in-frame clones are kept and a portion is missing. The sample lists a few hundred thousand clones, 88% occurring once. The sequencing input was peripheral blood. These receptors all come from a woman aged 65 to 85 with COVID-19, enrolled during active disease.

The chain joins TRBV27 to TRBJ2-7; a weak D match, TRBD2 (6 bases). The germline gives CDR1 MNHEY, CDR2 SMNVEV (reference sequence). The CDR3 is 15 residues long. Trimming shortened V by 5 bases and J by 1 base, and 15 bases separated the two germline ends. For the CDR3, the DNA is TGTGCCAGCAGTGTGCAGGGCCGGGGGTCCTACGAGCAGTACTTC. Translation gives CASSVQGRGSYEQYF.

This clone was detected once. V and J are TRBV20-1 and TRBJ1-1, with D hard to call. CDR3 length equals 14 residues. The germline CDR1 and CDR2 sequences are DFQATT and SNEGSKA (reference sequence). Trimming removed 3 bases at V and 4 bases at J, with 15 bases between. The CDR3 DNA sequence: TGCAGTGCTAGTGTCCCGTGGCGGGCCACTGAAGCTTTCTTT. As protein: CSASVPWRATEAFF.

J is TRBJ2-5 and V is TRBV11-3, with 13 bases lining up with TRBD2. Germline assignment: CDR1 SGHNT and CDR2 YENEEA. V shed 4 bases, J shed 5 bases, and the junction held 7 bases outside the gene matches. CDR3 length: 16 amino acids. The CDR3 DNA follows: TGTGCCAGCAGCTCCGGACTAGCGGGAGCCCGTGAGACCCAGTACTTC. Its translation: CASSSGLAGARETQYF.

The chain joins TRBV30 to TRBJ1-2; a possible D gene is TRBD1 (5 bases). The CDR3 runs to 13 residues. CDR1 is GTSNPN and CDR2 is SVGIG in the germline V gene (reference sequence). Trimming took off 5 bases at V and 4 bases at J, with 14 bases between the two ends. Written as DNA, the CDR3 is TGTGCCTGGGGGGCCGGTCGGAGCTATGGCTACACCTTC. This gives the protein CAWGAGRSYGYTF.

V gene TRBV29-1 combines with J gene TRBJ1-5; a possible D gene is TRBD1 (5 bases). Trimming removed 7 bases from V and 5 bases from J, with 15 bases in between. Germline lookup yields CDR1 SQVTM and CDR2 ANQGSEA. The CDR3 consists of 13 residues. The CDR3, as DNA: TGCAGCGCGACCACAGGAGTAGATCAGCCCCAGCATTTT. Its translation: CSATTGVDQPQHF.

The J gene is TRBJ1-5, the V gene TRBV3-1 (or the pseudogene TRBV3-2); D gene unclear. The CDR3 extends over 12 amino acids. Germline values: CDR1 LGHDT, CDR2 YNNKEL (reference sequence). V gave up 4 bases and J gave up 5 bases, with 6 bases separating them. The CDR3 loop is CASSLEHQPQHF. CDR3 bases: TGTGCCAGCAGCCTTGAGCATCAGCCCCAGCATTTT.

This chain links TRBV5-1 with TRBJ2-1, with 8 bases identical to TRBD1. The CDR3 covers 15 residues. Germline-derived CDR1 and CDR2 are SGHRS and YFSETQ. V lost 2 bases to trimming and J lost 8 bases; unmatched junction nucleotides: 9. Here the CDR3 DNA reads TGCGCCAGCAGCTTAACTGGACAGGGTGGCTATGAGCAGTTCTTC. Its translation is CASSLTGQGGYEQFF. Based on the CDR3 plus reference TRBV5-1 and TRBJ2-1, the full variable domain is KAGVTQTPRYLIKTRGQQVTLSCSPISGHRSVSWYQQTPGQGLQFLFEYFSETQRNKGNFPGRFSGRQFSNSRSEMNVSTLELGDSALYLCASSLTGQGGYEQFFGPGTRLTVL.

V usage is TRBV27 and J usage is TRBJ2-3; D might be TRBD2 (5 bases). This CDR3 is built from 13 residues. CDR1 is MNHEY, CDR2 SMNVEV, per germline (reference sequence). Trimming took off 4 bases at V and 7 bases at J, with 12 bases between the two ends. Written as DNA, the CDR3 is TGTGCCAGCAGTTCCGGGGTGGCGAATACGCAGTATTTT. Translation gives CASSSGVANTQYF.

This clone was recorded once. The rearrangement uses TRBV29-1 and TRBJ2-4; D is perhaps TRBD1 (6 bases). Between the trimmed V and J ends, which lost 4 bases and 3 bases, there was a span of 7 bases. The CDR3 runs to 12 residues. CDR1 is SQVTM, CDR2 ANQGSEA, per germline. CDR3 nucleotides: TGCAGCGTTGCAGGGGTCAAAAACATTCAGTACTTC. Its translation is CSVAGVKNIQYF.

The chain employs TRBV9 and TRBJ1-5; D is unclear. V gave up 3 bases and J gave up 5 bases, with 6 bases separating them. CDR1 and CDR2 from the germline V gene are SGDLS and YYNGEE. The CDR3 length is 12 residues. The CDR3 sequence is CASSAGDQPQHF. CDR3 nucleotides: TGTGCCAGCAGCGCCGGGGATCAGCCCCAGCATTTT.

The J gene is TRBJ2-6, the V gene TRBV27; D unclear. The CDR3 loop spans 13 amino acids. Trimming left V 8 bases short and J 3 bases short, with 8 bases between. Germline V gene data show CDR1 as MNHEY and CDR2 as SMNVEV (reference sequence). CDR3 nucleotide sequence: TGTGCCAGCGGTTCCGGTGGGGCCAACGTCCTGACTTTC. It codes for CASGSGGANVLTF.

This chain links TRBV14 with TRBJ1-2; tentatively, D is TRBD1 (6 bases). Germline values: CDR1 SGHDN, CDR2 FVKESK. The CDR3 spans 13 residues. The V and J ends lost 7 bases and 2 bases respectively, with 11 bases between them. The CDR3 region has the DNA TGTGCCAGCACCAAAGACAGGAACTATGGCTACACCTTC. The encoded protein is CASTKDRNYGYTF.

Concerning this clone itself: This likely comes from a read error, as the CDR3 has no conserved phenylalanine or tryptophan at its end. The DNA is omitted, as the CDR3 cannot be located on it reliably, and the CDR3 follows TCRdb's listing. The chain carries TRBV11-3 and TRBJ2-7; no DNA check was done on the table's D call, TRBD2. Germline loops: CDR1 SGHNT, CDR2 YENEEA. The CDR3 contains 14 residues when both ends are counted. CDR3: CASSLGRTRYDPRP.

CDR3 sequence reads: CASSLRGTEQFF. The CDR3 coding sequence is TGCGCCAGCAGCTTGAGAGGAACTGAGCAGTTCTTC. This chain links TRBV5-1 with TRBJ2-1; D gene ambiguous. CDR3 length: 12 amino acids. The V and J ends lost 1 base and 9 bases respectively, with 8 bases between them. The germline CDR1 and CDR2 sequences are SGHRS and YFSETQ.

The V and J genes are TRBV29-1 and TRBJ2-1; 9 bases line up with TRBD1. The length of the CDR3 is 14 residues. The V and J ends lost 6 bases and 8 bases, in that order; junction bases with no gene match: 11. Germline V CDR1 and CDR2: SQVTM, ANQGSEA. CDR3 sequence: CSVLRGQGRDEQFF. CDR3 in DNA: TGCAGCGTCCTTCGGGGACAGGGTAGGGATGAGCAGTTCTTC.